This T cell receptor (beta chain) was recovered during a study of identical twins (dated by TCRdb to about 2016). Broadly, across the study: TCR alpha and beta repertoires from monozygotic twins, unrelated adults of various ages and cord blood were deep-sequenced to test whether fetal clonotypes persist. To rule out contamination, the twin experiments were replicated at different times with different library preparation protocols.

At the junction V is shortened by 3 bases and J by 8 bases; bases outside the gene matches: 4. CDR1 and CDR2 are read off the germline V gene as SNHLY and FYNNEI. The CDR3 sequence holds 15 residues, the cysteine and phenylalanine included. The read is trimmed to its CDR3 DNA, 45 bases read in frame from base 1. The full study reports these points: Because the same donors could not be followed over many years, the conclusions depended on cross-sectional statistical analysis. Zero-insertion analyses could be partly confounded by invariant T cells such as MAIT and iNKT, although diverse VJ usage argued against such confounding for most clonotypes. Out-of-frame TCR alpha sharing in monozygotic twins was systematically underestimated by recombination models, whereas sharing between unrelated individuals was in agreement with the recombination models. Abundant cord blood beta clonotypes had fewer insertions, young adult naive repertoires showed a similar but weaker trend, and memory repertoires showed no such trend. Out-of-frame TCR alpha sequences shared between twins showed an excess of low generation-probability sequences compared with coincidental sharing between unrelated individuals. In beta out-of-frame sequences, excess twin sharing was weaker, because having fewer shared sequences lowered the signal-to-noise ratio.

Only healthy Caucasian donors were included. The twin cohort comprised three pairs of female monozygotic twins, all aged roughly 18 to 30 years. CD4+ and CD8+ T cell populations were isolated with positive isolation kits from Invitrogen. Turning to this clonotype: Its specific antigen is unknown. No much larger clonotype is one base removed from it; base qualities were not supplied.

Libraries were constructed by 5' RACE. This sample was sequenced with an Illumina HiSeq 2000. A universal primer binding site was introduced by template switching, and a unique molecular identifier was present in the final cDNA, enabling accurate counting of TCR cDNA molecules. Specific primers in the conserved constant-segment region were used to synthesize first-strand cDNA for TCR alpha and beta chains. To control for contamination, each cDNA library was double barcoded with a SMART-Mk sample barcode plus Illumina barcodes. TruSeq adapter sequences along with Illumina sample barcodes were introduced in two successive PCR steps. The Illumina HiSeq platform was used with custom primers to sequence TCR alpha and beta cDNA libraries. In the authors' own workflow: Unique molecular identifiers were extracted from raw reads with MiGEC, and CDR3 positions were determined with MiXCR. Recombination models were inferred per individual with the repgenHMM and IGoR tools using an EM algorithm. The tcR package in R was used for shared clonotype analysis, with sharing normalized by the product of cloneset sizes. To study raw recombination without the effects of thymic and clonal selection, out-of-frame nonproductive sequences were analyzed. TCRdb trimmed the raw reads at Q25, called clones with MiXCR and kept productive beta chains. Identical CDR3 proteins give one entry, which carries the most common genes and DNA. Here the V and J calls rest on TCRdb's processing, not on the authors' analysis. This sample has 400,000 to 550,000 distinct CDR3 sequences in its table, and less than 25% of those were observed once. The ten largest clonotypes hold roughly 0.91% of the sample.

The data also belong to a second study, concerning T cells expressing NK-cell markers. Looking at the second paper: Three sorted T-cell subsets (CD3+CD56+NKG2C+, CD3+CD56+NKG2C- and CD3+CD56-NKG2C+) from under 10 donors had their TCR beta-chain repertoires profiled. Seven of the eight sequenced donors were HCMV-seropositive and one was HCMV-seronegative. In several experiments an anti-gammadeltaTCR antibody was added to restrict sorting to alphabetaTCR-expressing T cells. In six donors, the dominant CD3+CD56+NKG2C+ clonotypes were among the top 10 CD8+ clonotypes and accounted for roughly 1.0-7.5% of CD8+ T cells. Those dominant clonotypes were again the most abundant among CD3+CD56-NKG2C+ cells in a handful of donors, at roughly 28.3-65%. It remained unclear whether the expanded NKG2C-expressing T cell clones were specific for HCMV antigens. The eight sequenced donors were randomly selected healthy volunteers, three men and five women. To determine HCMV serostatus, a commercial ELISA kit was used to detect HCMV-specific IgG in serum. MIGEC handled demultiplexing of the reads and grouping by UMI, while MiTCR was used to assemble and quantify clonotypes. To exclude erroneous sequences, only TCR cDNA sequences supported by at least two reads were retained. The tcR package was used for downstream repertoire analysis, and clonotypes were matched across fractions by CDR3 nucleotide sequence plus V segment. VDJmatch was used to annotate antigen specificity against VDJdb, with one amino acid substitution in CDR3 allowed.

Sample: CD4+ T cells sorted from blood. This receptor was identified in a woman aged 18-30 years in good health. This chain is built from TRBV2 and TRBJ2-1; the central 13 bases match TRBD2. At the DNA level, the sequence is TGTGCCAGCAGTGATACTAGCGGGAGGGTCGATGAGCAGTTCTTC. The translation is CASSDTSGRVDEQFF. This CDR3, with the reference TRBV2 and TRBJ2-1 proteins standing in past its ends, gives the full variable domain EPEVTQTPSHQVTQMGQEVILRCVPISNHLYFYWYRQILGQKVEFLVSFYNNEISEKSEIFDDQFSVERPDGSNFTLKIRSTKLEDSAMYFCASSDTSGRVDEQFFGPGTRLTVL.